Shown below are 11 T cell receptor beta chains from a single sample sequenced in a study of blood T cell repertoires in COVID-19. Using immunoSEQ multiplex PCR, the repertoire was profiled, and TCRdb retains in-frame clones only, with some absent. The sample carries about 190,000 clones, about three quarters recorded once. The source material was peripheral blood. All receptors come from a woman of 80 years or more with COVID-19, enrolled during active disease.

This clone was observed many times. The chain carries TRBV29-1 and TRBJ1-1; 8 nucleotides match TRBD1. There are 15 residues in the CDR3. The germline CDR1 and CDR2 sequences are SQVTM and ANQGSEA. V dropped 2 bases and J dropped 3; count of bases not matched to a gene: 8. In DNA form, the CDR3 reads TGCAGCGTTGAATGGGCAGGGGGCAGAGACACTGAAGCTTTCTTT. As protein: CSVEWAGGRDTEAFF.

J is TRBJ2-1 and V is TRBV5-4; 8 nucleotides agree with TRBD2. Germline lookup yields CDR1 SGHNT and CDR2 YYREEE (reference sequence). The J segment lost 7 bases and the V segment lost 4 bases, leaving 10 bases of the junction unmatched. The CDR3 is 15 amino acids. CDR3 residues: CASSRPGGGENEQFF. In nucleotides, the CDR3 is TGTGCCAGCAGCCGTCCCGGGGGGGGAGAAAATGAGCAGTTCTTC.

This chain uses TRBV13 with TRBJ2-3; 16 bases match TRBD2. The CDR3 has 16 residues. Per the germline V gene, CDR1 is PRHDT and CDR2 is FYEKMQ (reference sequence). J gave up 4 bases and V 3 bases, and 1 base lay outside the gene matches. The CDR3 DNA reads TGTGCCAGCAGCTTGGGACTAGCGGGGGGGGCAGATACGCAGTATTTT. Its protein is CASSLGLAGGADTQYF.

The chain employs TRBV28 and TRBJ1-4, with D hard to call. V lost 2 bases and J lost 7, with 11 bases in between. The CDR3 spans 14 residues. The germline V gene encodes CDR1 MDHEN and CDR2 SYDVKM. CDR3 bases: TGTGCCAGCAGTTTACATCTCTCGGGTGAAAAACTGTTTTTT. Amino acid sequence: CASSLHLSGEKLFF.

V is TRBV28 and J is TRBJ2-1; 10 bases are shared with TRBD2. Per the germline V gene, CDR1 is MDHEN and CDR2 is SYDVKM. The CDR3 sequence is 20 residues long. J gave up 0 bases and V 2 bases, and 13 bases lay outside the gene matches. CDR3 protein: CASSLPSTSGALSSYNEQFF. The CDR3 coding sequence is TGTGCCAGCAGTTTACCCTCAACTAGCGGGGCATTAAGCTCCTACAATGAGCAGTTCTTC.

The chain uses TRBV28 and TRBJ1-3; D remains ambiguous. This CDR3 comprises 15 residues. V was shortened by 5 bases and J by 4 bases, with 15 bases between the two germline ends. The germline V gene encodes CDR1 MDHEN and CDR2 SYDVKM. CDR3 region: CASSNGPGRGNTIYF. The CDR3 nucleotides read TGTGCCAGCAGTAATGGTCCAGGCAGGGGAAACACCATATATTTT.

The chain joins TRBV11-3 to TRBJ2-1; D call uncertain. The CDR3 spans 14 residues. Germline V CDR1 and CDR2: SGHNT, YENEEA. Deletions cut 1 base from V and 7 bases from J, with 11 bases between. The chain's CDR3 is CASSLGLIGNEQFF. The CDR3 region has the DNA TGTGCCAGCAGCTTAGGACTCATAGGAAATGAGCAGTTCTTC. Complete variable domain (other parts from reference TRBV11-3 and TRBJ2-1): EAGVVQSPRYKIIEKKQPVAFWCNPISGHNTLYWYLQNLGQGPELLIRYENEEAVDDSQLPKDRFSAERLKGVDSTLKIQPAELGDSAVYLCASSLGLIGNEQFFGPGTRLTVL.

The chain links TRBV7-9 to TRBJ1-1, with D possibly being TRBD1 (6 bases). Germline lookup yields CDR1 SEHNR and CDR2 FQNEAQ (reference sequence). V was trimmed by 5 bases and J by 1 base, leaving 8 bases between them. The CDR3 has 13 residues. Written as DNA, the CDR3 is TGTGCCAGCAGCCTCAGGGGGAACACTGAAGCTTTCTTT. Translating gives CASSLRGNTEAFF.

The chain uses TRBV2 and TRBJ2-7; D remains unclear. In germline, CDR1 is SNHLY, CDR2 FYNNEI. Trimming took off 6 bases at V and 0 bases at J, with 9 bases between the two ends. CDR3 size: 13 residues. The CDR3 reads CASRSMSSYEQYF. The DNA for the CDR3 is TGTGCCAGCAGATCGATGAGCTCCTACGAGCAGTACTTC.

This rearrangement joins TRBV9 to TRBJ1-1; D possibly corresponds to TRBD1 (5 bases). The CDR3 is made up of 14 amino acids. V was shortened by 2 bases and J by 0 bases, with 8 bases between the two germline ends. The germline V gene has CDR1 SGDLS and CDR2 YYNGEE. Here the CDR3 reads CASSVTALNTEAFF. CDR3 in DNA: TGTGCCAGCAGCGTGACAGCTTTGAACACTGAAGCTTTCTTT.

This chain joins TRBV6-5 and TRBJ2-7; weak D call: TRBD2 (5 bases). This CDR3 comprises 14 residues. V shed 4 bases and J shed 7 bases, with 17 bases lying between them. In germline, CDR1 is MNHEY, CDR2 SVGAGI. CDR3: CASSSHGESGEQYF. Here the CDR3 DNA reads TGTGCCAGCAGTTCCCACGGGGAATCTGGGGAGCAGTACTTC.